Reported below is one T cell receptor (beta chain). Per the original methods: Estimation of nucleated cell counts was performed using reference gene primer amplification. The method was immunoSEQ multiplex PCR; TCRdb's version includes in-frame clones alone and lacks a portion of them. Clone size and V and J calls were adopted from that table, with D and trimming inferred from the DNA. The sample includes hundreds of thousands of clones, around nine tenths of them seen just once. This sample was included in a study of blood T cell repertoires in COVID-19. This study enrolled people aged about 18 to 100 from around 26 US geographic areas. Grouping used clinical history reported by participants in a survey and questionnaire. The V segment lost 4 bases and the J segment 2 bases; nucleotides outside the gene matches: 7. Germline V gene lookup returns CDR1 SNHLY and CDR2 FYNNEI. CDR3 length: 15 amino acids.

The V and J genes are TRBV2 and TRBJ2-7; 8 bases fit TRBD1. The source is a woman in her thirties or forties who had recovered from COVID-19. The sample comprised PBMCs or T cells enriched from blood (not recorded which). The CDR3 is CASSAGTGPAYEQYF. CDR3 DNA sequence: TGTGCCAGCAGTGCGGGGACAGGTCCTGCCTACGAGCAGTACTTC.